These 16 T cell receptor beta chains came from one sample sequenced in a study of cytomegalovirus exposure and HLA in healthy donors. It was with 60 Vbeta and 13 Jbeta primers that the PCR ran. TCRdb's table, derived via immunoSEQ multiplex PCR, lists solely in-frame clones and lacks some. The table includes around 150,000 clones, over 60% detected once. The sample was PBMCs. The receptors here all came from a woman aged 45-65 years in good health and CMV-seropositive.

The chain carries TRBV15 and TRBJ2-3, with 14 nucleotides matching TRBD2. The CDR3 runs 17 residues. The V segment lost 4 bases and the J segment 6 bases; nucleotides outside the gene matches: 9. Germline V CDR1 and CDR2: LNHNV, YYDKDF (reference sequence). CDR3 sequence reads: CATSKGLAGGKGDTQYF. CDR3 nucleotide sequence: TGTGCCACCAGCAAAGGACTAGCGGGGGGCAAAGGGGATACGCAGTATTTT.

The J gene is TRBJ2-5, the V gene TRBV28, with a possible D match to TRBD2 (6 bases). The CDR3 spans 15 residues. With 5 bases removed from V and 5 bases from J, the gap between germline ends came to 18 bases. Germline assignment: CDR1 MDHEN and CDR2 SYDVKM. CDR3 bases: TGTGCCAGCAGTCCCCCCCCTCGGGGGTGGGAGACCCAGTACTTC. Its translation is CASSPPPRGWETQYF.

The CDR3 DNA follows: TGTGCCAGCAGCGGACAGGGAGGGTACGAGCAGTACTTC. Protein sequence: CASSGQGGYEQYF. This chain joins TRBV5-4 and TRBJ2-7; possible D gene TRBD1, 8 bases. Looked up from germline, CDR1 is SGHNT and CDR2 is YYREEE (reference sequence). This CDR3 spans 13 amino acids. V was pared by 4 bases and J by 4 bases, with 12 bases between.

This clone has just a few counts. Distinct nucleotide sequences in the sample also encode this CDR3. The V call is TRBV27, the J call TRBJ1-1; D perhaps matches TRBD1 (5 bases). In germline, CDR1 is MNHEY, CDR2 SMNVEV (reference sequence). V was cut by 3 bases and J by 1 base, with 9 bases left in between. This CDR3 spans 14 amino acids. The CDR3 region has the DNA TGTGCCAGCAGTTTGGGTACAGGGAACACTGAAGCTTTCTTT. Protein sequence: CASSLGTGNTEAFF.

This clone was counted between two and nine times. J is TRBJ2-3 and V is TRBV4-3; the match to TRBD2 covers 8 bases. The CDR3 sequence is 17 residues long. CDR1 LGHNA and CDR2 YSLEER come from the germline V gene. The ends lost 0 bases at V and 2 bases at J; junction bases unmatched: 7. The CDR3 region has the DNA TGCGCCAGCAGCCAAGATAGGAGGCGGGGGGACACAGATACGCAGTATTTT. Protein sequence: CASSQDRRRGDTDTQYF.

V gene TRBV28 combines with J gene TRBJ1-2; no clear D gene. Trimming removed 3 bases from V and 5 bases from J, with 13 bases in between. The CDR3 sequence is 14 residues long. Germline V gene sequence: CDR1 MDHEN, CDR2 SYDVKM. DNA of the CDR3: TGTGCCAGCAGTTTGAGCCCCGGTGGTTATGGCTACACCTTC. Protein sequence: CASSLSPGGYGYTF.

This chain uses TRBV12-5 with TRBJ1-2, with 9 bases matching TRBD1. The germline V gene has CDR1 LGHNT and CDR2 FRNRAP. The CDR3 contains 13 residues. V shed 5 bases, J shed 5 bases, and the junction held 3 bases outside the gene matches. This chain's CDR3 is CASGPGQGYGYTF. In DNA form, the CDR3 reads TGTGCTAGTGGTCCGGGACAGGGTTATGGCTACACCTTC.

V is TRBV5-7 and J is TRBJ2-5, with a possible D match to TRBD1 (6 bases). TRBV5-7 carries the ORF label, with uncertain function. Deletions cut 0 bases from V and 5 bases from J, with 17 bases between. The CDR3 has 16 amino acids. DNA for the CDR3: TGTGCCAGCAGCTTGGCGGGTACAGGGCGGAGGGAGACCCAGTACTTC. This sequence encodes CASSLAGTGRRETQYF.

In this sample, this clone turned up once. The chain uses TRBV27 and TRBJ2-3; D gene ambiguous. V lost 6 bases and J 2 bases, leaving 15 bases between the germline ends. This CDR3 is built from 15 residues. The germline gives CDR1 MNHEY, CDR2 SMNVEV (reference sequence). In nucleotides, the CDR3 is TGTGCCAGCAGGTTGCAACAGAGCAACACAGATACGCAGTATTTT. This translates into CASRLQQSNTDTQYF.

The chain uses TRBV6-7 and TRBJ2-7, with TRBD1 matching 8 bases. TRBV6-7 is identified as an open reading frame with a role that is uncertain. The CDR3 loop spans 17 amino acids. The V and J ends lost 0 bases and 3 bases, in that order; junction bases with no gene match: 10. The CDR3 DNA follows: TGTGCCAGCAGTTACTCGACGTCAGGGGGCTGGGGCTACGAGCAGTACTTC. Protein: CASSYSTSGGWGYEQYF.

The chain employs TRBV2 and TRBJ2-3; 9 nucleotides line up with TRBD1. The J segment lost 3 bases and the V segment lost 5 bases, leaving 3 bases of the junction unmatched. The CDR3 length is 14 residues. Germline V gene data show CDR1 as SNHLY and CDR2 as FYNNEI. The CDR3 region has the DNA TGTGCCAGCAGTACAGGGGGCGCGACAGATACGCAGTATTTT. Translation gives CASSTGGATDTQYF.

About this clone: This CDR3 is also generated by other DNA sequences in the sample. The chain couples TRBV7-2 to TRBJ1-5; D not certain. Germline V CDR1 and CDR2: SGHTA, FQGNSA. The CDR3 consists of 13 residues. Deletions cut 1 base from V and 5 bases from J, with 6 bases between. CDR3 residues: CASSLDRDQPQHF. The CDR3 coding sequence is TGTGCCAGCAGCTTAGACCGGGATCAGCCCCAGCATTTT.

J is TRBJ1-2 and V is TRBV4-3; D possibly corresponds to TRBD1 (6 bases). Trimming cost V 3 bases and J 5 bases, with 19 bases left between them. Germline V lookup: CDR1 LGHNA, CDR2 YSLEER. The length of the CDR3 is 16 residues. For the CDR3, the DNA is TGCGCCAGCAGCCAGGCCATAACCCAGGGGAATTATGGCTACACCTTC. It specifies CASSQAITQGNYGYTF.

The chain joins TRBV6-5 to TRBJ1-1; D gene unclear. This CDR3 is built from 14 residues. Deletions cut 7 bases from V and 1 base from J, with 13 bases between. Looked up from germline, CDR1 is MNHEY and CDR2 is SVGAGI. CDR3 sequence (DNA): TGTGCCAGCATAAGGATCCGGGAGAACACTGAAGCTTTCTTT. Translation gives CASIRIRENTEAFF.

The V and J genes are TRBV5-1 and TRBJ2-2, with TRBD1 identical over 11 bases. Germline values: CDR1 SGHRS, CDR2 YFSETQ. The CDR3 loop spans 15 amino acids. Germline trimming cut 4 bases from V and 6 bases from J; bases unmatched to any gene: 5. CDR3 region: CASSRGQGAAGELFF. CDR3 sequence (DNA): TGCGCCAGCAGCCGCGGACAGGGGGCGGCCGGGGAGCTGTTTTTT.

The chain is built from TRBV6-5 and TRBJ1-1, with 7 nucleotides matching TRBD1. Germline trimming cut 5 bases from V and 4 bases from J; bases unmatched to any gene: 4. The CDR3 length is 13 residues. Germline CDR1 reads MNHEY; CDR2 reads SVGAGI. Written as DNA, the CDR3 is TGTGCCAGCAGTCTTGGACAGGCCACTGAAGCTTTCTTT. Translating it yields CASSLGQATEAFF.